This T cell receptor beta chain originates from a study of CD8+ T cells in alopecia areata. The CDR3 has 11 amino acids. V lost 5 bases to trimming and J lost 3 bases, with 7 bases between them. Looked up from germline, CDR1 is SQVTM and CDR2 is ANQGSEA. The sequencing template was cDNA reverse transcribed from extracted RNA. Measured with immunoSEQ multiplex PCR; TCRdb has only the in-frame clones, and not every one. The table shows some 200,000 clones, with roughly three fifths occurring only once. This clone was seen a handful of times. V usage is TRBV29-1 and J usage is TRBJ1-2; unclear D gene. Sequenced: CD8+ T cells sorted from blood. The clonotype originates from a human donor in good health. The CDR3 region has the DNA TGCAGCGTTCCTACCTACTATGGCTACACCTTC. Translated: CSVPTYYGYTF.